This T cell receptor beta chain was observed in a study of breast tumors, draining lymph nodes, adjacent tissues (dated by TCRdb to the mid-2010s). About the investigation overall: In breast cancer patients, the study compared the TCR beta repertoires of tumor, adjacent nontumor tissue and axillary lymph nodes. The study aimed to assess the relationships and possible T-cell exchange between tumor, surrounding tissue and draining lymph node repertoires in human breast cancer. Overall results and qualifications from the work: The similarity between tumor and nontumor tissue repertoires was significantly greater in luminal-like breast cancer than in basal-like breast cancer. The data were judged consistent with most tumor T cells deriving from the lymph node and then expanding within tumor tissue. Tumors showed preferential V and J gene usage, and their T-cell repertoire diversity fell below that of lymph nodes yet above that of nontumor tissue. The conclusion that tumor T cells originate in lymph nodes was framed as consistent with a hypothesis rather than directly demonstrated.

This clonotype was detected once. What this receptor recognizes is not known. Just one base apart from a much larger clone, this may be a read error. TCRdb lists the instrument as Illumina HiSeq 2000. TCR beta chain libraries were generated by multiplex PCR amplification. The amplified TCR beta chain products were analyzed by high-throughput sequencing. Using fastp at Q25 and MiXCR, TCRdb reprocessed the public reads and kept productive beta chains. Identical CDR3 protein sequences are pooled into one entry, listed with their most common genes and DNA. A total of approximately 130,000 distinct CDR3 sequences appear in this sample, around 20% of them only once. Roughly 2% of the sample comes from the top ten. CDR1 and CDR2 were assigned from the germline V gene as SGHTS and YDEGEE. Including cysteine and phenylalanine, the CDR3 has 17 amino acids. Only the CDR3 DNA is retained, 51 bases long and in frame from the first base.

Lymph node samples came from the axillary draining lymph nodes of breast cancer patients. The rearranged chain carries TRBV5-8 and TRBJ2-6; TRBD1 lines up with 10 middle nucleotides. The sequence was obtained from a female donor with breast cancer. Some clones in this sample may be carry-over from other donors' samples. Specimen: axillary lymph node tissue. The bases read TGTGCCAGCAGCTGGGACAGGGGCTCAGCTGGGGCCAACGTCCTGGCTTTC. Protein translation: CASSWDRGSAGANVLAF.